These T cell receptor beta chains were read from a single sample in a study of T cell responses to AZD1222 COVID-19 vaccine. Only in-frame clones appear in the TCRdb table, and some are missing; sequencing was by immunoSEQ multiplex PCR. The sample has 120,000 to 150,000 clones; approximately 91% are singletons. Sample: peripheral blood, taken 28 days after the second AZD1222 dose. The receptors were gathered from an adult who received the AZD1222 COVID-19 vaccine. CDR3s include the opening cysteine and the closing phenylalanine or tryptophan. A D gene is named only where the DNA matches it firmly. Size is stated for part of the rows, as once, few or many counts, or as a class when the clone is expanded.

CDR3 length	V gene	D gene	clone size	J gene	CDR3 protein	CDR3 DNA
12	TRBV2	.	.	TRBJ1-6	CASSDVSSPLHF	TGTGCCAGCAGTGACGTCAGTTCACCCCTCCACTTT
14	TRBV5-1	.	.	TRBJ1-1	CASSLEGGRVMAFF	TGCGCCAGCAGCTTGGAAGGGGGTAGGGTGATGGCTTTCTTT
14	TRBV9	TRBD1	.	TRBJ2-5	CASSLGTGQETQYF	TGTGCCAGCAGCCTAGGGACAGGACAAGAGACCCAGTACTTC
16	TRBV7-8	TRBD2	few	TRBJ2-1	CASSSNIGTSDNEQFF	TGTGCCAGCAGCTCAAATATCGGGACTAGCGACAATGAGCAGTTCTTC
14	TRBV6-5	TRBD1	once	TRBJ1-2	CASSRTGGIYGYTF	TGTGCCAGCAGCCGGACAGGGGGGATCTATGGCTACACCTTC
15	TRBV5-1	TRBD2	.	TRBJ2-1	CASSWTSGWAPEQFF	TGCGCCAGCAGCTGGACTAGCGGCTGGGCTCCCGAGCAGTTCTTC
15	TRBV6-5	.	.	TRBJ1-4	CASSFRTKTNEKLFF	TGTGCCAGCAGTTTCCGGACGAAAACTAATGAAAAACTGTTTTTT
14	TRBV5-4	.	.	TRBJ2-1	CASSLGLEGYEQFF	TGTGCCAGCAGCTTGGGGCTAGAGGGTTATGAGCAGTTCTTC
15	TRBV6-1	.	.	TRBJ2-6	CASSDLGAGANVLTF	TGTGCCAGCAGTGATTTGGGTGCTGGGGCCAACGTCCTGACTTTC
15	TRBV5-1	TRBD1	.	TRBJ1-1	CASSLAAGGRTEAFF	TGCGCCAGCAGCTTGGCCGCAGGGGGTCGGACTGAAGCTTTCTTT
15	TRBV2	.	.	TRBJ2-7	CASRPGFLGTYEQYF	TGTGCCAGCAGACCAGGGTTTTTGGGGACCTACGAGCAGTACTTC
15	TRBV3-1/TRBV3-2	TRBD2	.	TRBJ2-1	CASSQAQRGYNEQFF	TGTGCCAGCAGCCAAGCCCAGCGGGGATACAATGAGCAGTTCTTC
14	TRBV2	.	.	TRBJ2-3	CASSEVSHEDTQYF	TGTGCCAGCAGTGAAGTCTCTCACGAAGATACGCAGTATTTT
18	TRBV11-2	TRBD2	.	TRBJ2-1	CASSFLAGGPRSYNEQFF	TGTGCCAGCAGCTTTCTAGCGGGAGGGCCCCGCTCCTACAATGAGCAGTTCTTC
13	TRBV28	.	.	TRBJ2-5	CASSFDGLETQYF	TGTGCCAGCAGTTTTGACGGGTTAGAGACCCAGTACTTC
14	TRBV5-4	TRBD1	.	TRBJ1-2	CASSSTTGVYGYTF	TGTGCCAGCAGCTCCACTACAGGGGTTTATGGCTACACCTTC
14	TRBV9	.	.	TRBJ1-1	CASSVTGTNTEAFF	TGTGCCAGCAGCGTTACAGGGACGAACACTGAAGCTTTCTTT
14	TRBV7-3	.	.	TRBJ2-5	CASSLKGGGETQYF	TGTGCCAGCAGCTTAAAAGGGGGTGGAGAGACCCAGTACTTC
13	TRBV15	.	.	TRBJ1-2	CATSTGGTYGYTF	TGTGCCACCAGCACGGGGGGCACCTATGGCTACACCTTC
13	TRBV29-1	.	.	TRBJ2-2	CSVDLPATGELFF	TGCAGCGTTGATTTGCCGGCGACCGGGGAGCTGTTTTTT
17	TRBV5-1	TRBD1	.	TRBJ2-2	CASSRRTGATNTGELFF	TGCGCCAGCAGCAGAAGGACAGGGGCTACGAACACCGGGGAGCTGTTTTTT
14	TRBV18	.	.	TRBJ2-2	CASSPSLDTGELFF	TGTGCCAGCTCACCTTCCTTAGACACCGGGGAGCTGTTTTTT
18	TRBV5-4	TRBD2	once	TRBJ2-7	CASSLITGTSGSSNEQYF	TGTGCCAGCAGCCTAATTACCGGGACTAGCGGGAGTAGCAACGAGCAGTACTTC
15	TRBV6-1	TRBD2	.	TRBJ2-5	CASSEVRGGFETQYF	TGTGCCAGCAGTGAAGTGCGGGGGGGCTTTGAGACCCAGTACTTC
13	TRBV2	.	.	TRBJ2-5	CASSGPEGETQYF	TGTGCCAGCAGCGGGCCGGAGGGGGAGACCCAGTACTTC
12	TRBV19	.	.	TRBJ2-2	CASMIGTGELFF	TGTGCCAGTATGATAGGGACCGGGGAGCTGTTTTTT
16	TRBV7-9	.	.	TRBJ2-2	CASTDSGVGNTGELFF	TGTGCCAGCACCGACTCGGGGGTCGGGAACACCGGGGAGCTGTTTTTT